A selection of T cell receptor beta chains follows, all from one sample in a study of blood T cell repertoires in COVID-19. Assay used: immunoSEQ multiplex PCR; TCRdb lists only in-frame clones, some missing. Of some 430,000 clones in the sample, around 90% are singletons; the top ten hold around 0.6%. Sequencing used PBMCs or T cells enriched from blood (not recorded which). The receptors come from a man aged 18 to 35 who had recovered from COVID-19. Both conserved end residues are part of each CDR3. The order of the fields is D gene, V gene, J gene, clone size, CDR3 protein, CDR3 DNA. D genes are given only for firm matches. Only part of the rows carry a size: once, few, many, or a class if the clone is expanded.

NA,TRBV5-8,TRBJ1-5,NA,CASSLAGVLSNQPQHF,TGTGCCAGCAGCTTGGCAGGGGTTTTGAGCAATCAGCCCCAGCATTTT
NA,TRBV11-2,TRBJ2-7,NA,CASRSLRALSYEQYF,TGTGCCAGCAGGTCTTTGCGAGCATTGTCCTACGAGCAGTACTTC
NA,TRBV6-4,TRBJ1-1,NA,CASSVRLNTEAFF,TGTGCCAGCAGTGTGAGATTGAACACTGAAGCTTTCTTT
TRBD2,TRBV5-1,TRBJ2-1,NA,CASSARLAGFSYNEQFF,TGCGCCAGCAGCGCACGACTAGCGGGATTCTCCTACAATGAGCAGTTCTTC
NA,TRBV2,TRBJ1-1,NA,CASSRGGAGTEAFF,TGTGCCAGCAGTCGTGGAGGGGCGGGCACTGAAGCTTTCTTT
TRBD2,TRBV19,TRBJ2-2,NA,CASWAGRTSGATGELFF,TGTGCCAGTTGGGCAGGGAGGACTAGCGGGGCCACCGGGGAGCTGTTTTTT
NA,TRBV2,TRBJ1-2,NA,CASGTGFNGYTF,TGTGCCAGCGGAACAGGGTTTAATGGCTACACCTTC
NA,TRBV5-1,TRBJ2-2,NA,CASSSVVQGGTGELFF,TGCGCCAGCAGCTCGGTCGTACAGGGTGGCACCGGGGAGCTGTTTTTT
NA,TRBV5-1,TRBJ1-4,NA,CASSLRNTNEKLFF,TGCGCCAGCAGTCTCAGGAATACAAATGAAAAACTGTTTTTT
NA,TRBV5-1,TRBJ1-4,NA,CASRRGSDEKLFF,TGCGCCAGCAGGCGAGGGAGTGATGAAAAACTGTTTTTT
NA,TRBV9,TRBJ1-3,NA,CASSVAGSVLYF,TGTGCCAGCAGCGTAGCGGGGTCAGTCCTATATTTT
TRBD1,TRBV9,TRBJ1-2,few,CASSGTGVYGYTF,TGTGCCAGCAGCGGTACAGGGGTTTATGGCTACACCTTC
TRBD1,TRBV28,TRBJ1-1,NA,CASSSGQGRGAFF,TGTGCCAGCAGTTCGGGACAGGGGAGGGGAGCTTTCTTT
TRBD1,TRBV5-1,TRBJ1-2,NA,CASSSGTAYGYTF,TGCGCCAGCAGCTCAGGGACAGCCTATGGCTACACCTTC
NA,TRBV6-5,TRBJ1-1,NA,CASGGRGNTEAFF,TGTGCCAGCGGCGGACGGGGAAACACTGAAGCTTTCTTT
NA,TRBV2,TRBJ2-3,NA,CASSEGGLDTQYF,TGTGCCAGCAGTGAAGGCGGTTTGGATACGCAGTATTTT
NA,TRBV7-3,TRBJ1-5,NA,CASSLSNGPQHF,TGTGCCAGCAGCTTAAGCAACGGGCCCCAGCATTTT
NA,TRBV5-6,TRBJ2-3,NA,CASSFYRGDTQYF,TGTGCCAGCAGCTTCTATCGCGGAGATACGCAGTATTTT
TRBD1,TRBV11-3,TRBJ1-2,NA,CASSPGQGTTLGYGYTF,TGTGCCAGCAGCCCCGGACAGGGTACGACCCTGGGCTATGGCTACACCTTC
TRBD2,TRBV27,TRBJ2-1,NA,CASSSRLAGNNEQFF,TGTGCCAGCAGTTCACGACTAGCGGGAAACAATGAGCAGTTCTTC
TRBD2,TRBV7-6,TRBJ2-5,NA,CASSSELAGLSETQYF,TGTGCCAGCAGCTCTGAACTAGCGGGGTTGTCAGAGACCCAGTACTTC
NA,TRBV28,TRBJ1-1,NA,CASSRTVNTEAFF,TGTGCCAGCAGCCGGACAGTGAACACTGAAGCTTTCTTT